This TCR beta chain was found in a study of OX40 agonist ivuxolimab in advanced cancers. Background on the whole study: The costimulatory receptor OX40 (CD134) was targeted by ivuxolimab, a fully human IgG2 agonistic monoclonal antibody. Intravenous ivuxolimab was administered to patients every 2 weeks at six dose levels: 0.01, 0.1, 0.3, 1.5, 3 and 10 mg/kg. Among the roughly 52 dose-escalation patients, approximately 20 had hepatocellular carcinoma, roughly 15 melanoma, 9 renal cell carcinoma and 9 head and neck cancer. In the dose-escalation cohort, roughly 82% of patients were male, and the mean age was 60 years with a range of roughly 20 to 80. Patients were allowed to have had prior anti-PD-1, anti-PD-L1 or anti-CTLA-4 therapy, and 40% of the dose-escalation patients had previously received checkpoint inhibitors. Partial responses occurred in three dose-escalation patients, of whom one had hepatocellular carcinoma and two had cutaneous melanoma. Peripheral TCRbeta sequencing aimed to test whether ivuxolimab altered TCR sequence diversity and caused clonal T-cell expansion. The paper covers the monotherapy dose-escalation part of the phase I ivuxolimab trial, which included N ≈ 50 patients. Results the study describes overall, beyond this receptor: Antigen specificity was not determined for the clonally expanded peripheral T cells. At doses of 0.1 to 3.0 mg/kg, clonal expansion of both CD4+ and CD8+ T cells in blood was seen between baseline and week 6. Low levels of normalized T-cell clonal expansion were also seen in some patients who did not respond. After ivuxolimab, expanded clones were on average more numerous among CD8+ T cells than among CD4+ T cells. In the 0.1-3.0 mg/kg groups, partial responders had among the lowest normalized peripheral clonal expansion, particularly in CD8+ T cells.

To note about this clone: Its antigen is currently not known. No much larger clone is present one base from it, and per-base qualities are unavailable.

Genomic DNA was extracted from sorted cells for sequencing of the TCRbeta CDR3 region. The immunoSEQ Assay was used for sequencing of TCRbeta CDR3 regions. The immuneACCESS repertoire file appears here via TCRdb, limited to in-frame rearrangements. These files lack a portion of the clones; in checked studies, under half of the deficit traces to unresolved V genes, and the cause of the others is not known. The sample table records 16,000 or so clones; roughly 65% of these occur just once. Roughly 36% of the sample rests with the top ten. Patients with a history of autoimmune disease or receiving systemic immunosuppression were excluded from the trial. Peripheral blood for TCR sequencing was collected from all dose cohorts at baseline, on cycle 4 day 1, and on cycle 7 day 1. Samples came from an open-label, multicenter, first-in-human phase I dose-escalation trial of ivuxolimab. Adults with locally advanced or metastatic melanoma, renal cell carcinoma, hepatocellular carcinoma or head and neck squamous cell carcinoma were enrolled in the trial. Before TCR sequencing, CD4+ T cells and CD8+ T cells from peripheral blood were sorted into separate populations.

The source was CD4+ or CD8+ T cells sorted from blood, collected in a trial of the OX40 agonist ivuxolimab. This TCR derives from an adult with an advanced solid tumor such as melanoma, head and neck, liver or kidney cancer.

The CDR3 reads CASSRGAQETQYF. The base sequence is TGTGCCAGCTCGAGAGGGGCGCAAGAGACCCAGTACTTC. This chain is built from TRBV6-5 and TRBJ2-5, with the D gene tentatively TRBD1 or TRBD2, based on 5 matching bases in each. V is shortened by 8 bases, J by 2 bases, and the region joining them spans 12 bases. Via the germline V gene, CDR1 is MNHEY and CDR2 SVGAGI. Measured from the cysteine to the phenylalanine, the CDR3 is 13 residues long. The sequence is cut down to CDR3 DNA, 39 bases in frame from base 1.